The rows below give T cell receptor beta chains drawn from one sample of a study of chemoradiotherapy in HPV16-positive cancers. Clones were read by immunoSEQ multiplex PCR, and TCRdb kept only the in-frame ones, dropping some. The table lists 25,000 to 30,000 clones, more than 80% of them singletons. The sample was blood, taken from a patient who underwent chemoradiotherapy. The source of these receptors is a human donor with HPV-associated anogenital cancer. Both conserved end residues are part of each CDR3. The D gene is left open where the match is weak. Clone size is shown for a subset of rows, as once, few, many or a class of expanded clone.

TRBV27	.	TRBJ2-1	TRBD2	CASRELAGDLYNEQFF	TGTGCCAGCCGCGAACTAGCGGGAGATTTGTACAATGAGCAGTTCTTC
TRBV5-4	.	TRBJ2-2	TRBD2	CASTVPGLAGGPTGELFF	TGTGCCAGCACCGTCCCGGGACTAGCGGGGGGTCCCACCGGGGAGCTGTTTTTT
TRBV29-1	.	TRBJ2-2	TRBD2	CSARPDASRGLAGTNTGELFF	TGCAGCGCCCGACCCGATGCCTCCCGGGGACTAGCGGGGACGAACACCGGGGAGCTGTTTTTT
TRBV5-5	.	TRBJ2-1	TRBD2	CASSYTLWTSGTNEQFF	TGTGCCAGCAGCTACACCCTATGGACTAGCGGGACCAATGAGCAGTTCTTC
TRBV2	.	TRBJ1-5	.	CASSGRDNSNQPQHF	TGTGCCAGCAGTGGGCGAGACAACAGCAATCAGCCCCAGCATTTT
TRBV29-1	.	TRBJ2-1	TRBD2	CSVVLAGGGWEQFF	TGCAGCGTTGTCCTAGCGGGAGGTGGATGGGAGCAGTTCTTC
TRBV28	.	TRBJ1-5	.	CASRSDSNQPQHF	TGTGCCAGCAGGTCCGACAGCAATCAGCCCCAGCATTTT
TRBV30	.	TRBJ2-5	TRBD1	CAWSVGQGGQETQYF	TGTGCCTGGAGTGTTGGACAGGGTGGCCAAGAGACCCAGTACTTC
TRBV14	.	TRBJ1-3	.	CASSLRGNTIYF	TGTGCCAGCAGCCTCCGGGGTAACACCATATATTTT
TRBV30	.	TRBJ2-7	.	CAWSPRGDEQYF	TGTGCCTGGAGCCCCCGCGGCGACGAGCAGTACTTC
TRBV7-2	.	TRBJ2-3	.	CASSLALTSTDTQYF	TGTGCCAGCAGCTTAGCGCTGACTAGCACAGATACGCAGTATTTT
TRBV15	.	TRBJ1-6	TRBD1	CATSRKTGGKSPLHF	TGTGCCACCAGCAGGAAAACAGGGGGCAAGTCACCCCTCCACTTT
TRBV19	.	TRBJ1-2	TRBD1	CASSMPRSGGNYGYTF	TGTGCCAGTAGTATGCCCCGGTCAGGGGGCAATTATGGCTACACCTTC
TRBV11-2	once	TRBJ2-1	.	CASSLGQSPHEQFF	TGTGCCAGCAGCTTAGGGCAGTCGCCCCATGAGCAGTTCTTC
TRBV6-6	once	TRBJ1-3	TRBD1	CASSLSDRGNTIYF	TGTGCCAGCAGTTTATCAGACAGGGGCAACACCATATATTTT
TRBV30	.	TRBJ1-3	.	CAWSGSGGGQTGNTIYF	TGTGCCTGGAGTGGGTCGGGCGGGGGACAAACTGGAAACACCATATATTTT
TRBV2	.	TRBJ1-2	TRBD1	CASTNRGGYGYTF	TGTGCCAGCACCAACAGGGGGGGCTATGGCTACACCTTC
TRBV5-1	.	TRBJ1-2	.	CASSLAGNYGYTF	TGCGCCAGCAGCTTGGCCGGGAACTATGGCTACACCTTC
TRBV6-1	.	TRBJ1-5	.	CASRAGIMGNQPQHF	TGTGCCAGCAGAGCCGGGATCATGGGCAATCAGCCCCAGCATTTT
TRBV28	.	TRBJ1-2	TRBD1	CASSKRQGIMSGYTF	TGTGCCAGCAGTAAACGACAGGGAATAATGAGTGGCTACACCTTC
TRBV5-1	once	TRBJ2-6	TRBD1	CASSPWTGRSGANVLTF	TGCGCCAGCAGCCCCTGGACAGGTCGCTCTGGGGCCAACGTCCTGACTTTC
TRBV28	.	TRBJ2-7	TRBD2	CASSLMGLASYEQYF	TGTGCCAGCAGTTTAATGGGACTAGCCAGTTACGAGCAGTACTTC
TRBV29-1	.	TRBJ2-3	.	CSVLSGSTDTQYF	TGCAGCGTTTTGAGCGGCAGCACAGATACGCAGTATTTT
TRBV19	.	TRBJ2-7	.	CASSIRGYEQYF	TGTGCCAGTAGTATCCGGGGTTACGAGCAGTACTTC
TRBV2	.	TRBJ2-2	TRBD1	CASSELVPGQANTGELFF	TGTGCCAGCAGTGAACTCGTTCCGGGACAGGCGAACACCGGGGAGCTGTTTTTT
TRBV29-1	.	TRBJ2-3	.	CSVGEPWGTDTQYF	TGCAGCGTTGGTGAGCCGTGGGGCACAGATACGCAGTATTTT
TRBV5-1	once	TRBJ2-3	TRBD2	CASSLPSGGAPTDTQYF	TGCGCCAGCAGCTTGCCTAGCGGGGGGGCCCCCACAGATACGCAGTATTTT
TRBV18	.	TRBJ2-7	TRBD1	CASSPGQGISYEQYF	TGTGCCAGCTCACCCGGACAGGGCATCTCCTACGAGCAGTACTTC
TRBV2	.	TRBJ2-7	.	CASSDDRPTYEQYF	TGTGCCAGCAGTGACGACAGGCCCACCTACGAGCAGTACTTC
TRBV11-2	once	TRBJ1-2	.	CASSLRTGANYGYTF	TGTGCCAGCAGCCTTAGAACGGGGGCTAACTATGGCTACACCTTC
TRBV5-8	.	TRBJ2-5	.	CASSLDGWEEETQYF	TGTGCCAGCAGCTTGGATGGTTGGGAGGAGGAGACCCAGTACTTC
TRBV2	.	TRBJ2-5	.	CASSVRSQETQYF	TGTGCCAGCAGTGTGCGGAGCCAAGAGACCCAGTACTTC
TRBV5-1	.	TRBJ1-4	TRBD1	CASSLEGQGNEKLFF	TGCGCCAGCAGCTTGGAAGGACAGGGTAATGAAAAACTGTTTTTT
TRBV2	.	TRBJ1-2	.	CASSEFFRTGYTF	TGTGCCAGCAGTGAATTTTTCCGGACTGGCTACACCTTC
TRBV5-4	.	TRBJ2-4	.	CASSLEGRGNIQYF	TGTGCCAGCAGCTTGGAGGGCAGGGGAAACATTCAGTACTTC
TRBV18	.	TRBJ2-1	.	CASSRDGRVKNEQFF	TGTGCCAGCTCCCGTGACGGACGGGTGAAGAATGAGCAGTTCTTC
TRBV29-1	.	TRBJ1-2	.	CSVVGSNYGYTF	TGCAGCGTTGTGGGGAGTAACTATGGCTACACCTTC
TRBV9	.	TRBJ2-3	TRBD2	CASSGLRDYGTDTQYF	TGTGCCAGCAGCGGACTCCGGGACTACGGCACAGATACGCAGTATTTT
TRBV7-8	.	TRBJ1-6	TRBD1	CASSSMRWTGRTVSPLHF	TGTGCCAGCAGCTCAATGCGGTGGACAGGTAGAACTGTGTCACCCCTCCACTTT
TRBV9	.	TRBJ2-7	.	CASSVQGSEYEQYF	TGTGCCAGCAGCGTACAGGGATCGGAGTACGAGCAGTACTTC
TRBV7-9	.	TRBJ2-7	.	CASSPLGWGGSYEQYF	TGTGCCAGCAGCCCCCTAGGGTGGGGGGGCTCTTACGAGCAGTACTTC
TRBV29-1	.	TRBJ2-3	TRBD2	CSVERGLAGTDTQYF	TGCAGCGTTGAAAGGGGACTAGCGGGAACAGATACGCAGTATTTT
TRBV28	.	TRBJ2-1	TRBD2	CASSSGLAGGPRNEQFF	TGTGCCAGCAGTTCCGGACTAGCGGGAGGGCCACGGAATGAGCAGTTCTTC
TRBV10-3	.	TRBJ2-2	TRBD1	CAITGTGVSGELFF	TGTGCCATCACAGGGACAGGGGTATCCGGGGAGCTGTTTTTT
TRBV15	.	TRBJ2-2	.	CATSREGAQEANTGELFF	TGTGCCACCAGCAGAGAAGGTGCGCAGGAAGCGAACACCGGGGAGCTGTTTTTT
TRBV10-3	.	TRBJ1-5	.	CAISDLSNQPQHF	TGTGCCATCAGTGACCTTAGCAATCAGCCCCAGCATTTT
TRBV10-1	once	TRBJ1-2	TRBD1	CASSAGGGYGYTF	TGCGCCAGCAGTGCAGGGGGAGGCTATGGCTACACCTTC
TRBV11-2	.	TRBJ2-7	TRBD1	CASSLGSGTGFEQYF	TGTGCCAGCAGCTTGGGCTCCGGGACAGGGTTCGAGCAGTACTTC
TRBV6-5	.	TRBJ1-1	.	CASSPPRGTEAFF	TGTGCCAGCAGTCCACCCCGGGGAACTGAAGCTTTCTTT
TRBV27	.	TRBJ2-2	TRBD2	CASGRGESLHHGELFF	TGTGCCAGCGGGCGGGGGGAGAGTCTTCATCACGGGGAGCTGTTTTTT
TRBV19	.	TRBJ2-5	.	CASSIVGSSETQYF	TGTGCCAGTAGTATAGTGGGGTCAAGCGAGACCCAGTACTTC
TRBV6-5	.	TRBJ2-3	TRBD2	CASAGSGGVNTQYF	TGTGCCAGCGCGGGGAGCGGGGGTGTAAATACGCAGTATTTT
TRBV4-1	.	TRBJ2-7	.	CASSIGQKYEQYF	TGCGCCAGCAGCATTGGACAAAAGTACGAGCAGTACTTC
TRBV5-6	.	TRBJ2-1	.	CASSSGRDLIVVEQFF	TGTGCCAGCAGCTCCGGGCGGGATTTGATAGTGGTTGAGCAGTTCTTC
TRBV19	.	TRBJ1-2	TRBD1	CASIKGQGVLQNKNGYTF	TGTGCCAGTATCAAGGGGCAGGGGGTTCTTCAGAATAAGAATGGCTACACCTTC